The clone carrying this T cell receptor (beta chain) was observed at least ten times. The data derive from a study of T cell repertoires in cytomegalovirus infection. MiXCR, run by TCRdb on the reads, gives a single entry per CDR3 protein. The repertoire holds some 350,000 distinct CDR3 sequences, with roughly 20% as singletons. Germline V gives CDR1 SGHTA, CDR2 FQGNSA. This CDR3 comprises 12 residues. The V end lost 2 bases, the J end lost 5 bases, and 6 bases lay between the germline ends. The genes are TRBV7-2 and TRBJ2-5; D ambiguous. The source is a human donor in good health (CMV status not recorded). Some clones in this sample may be carry-over from other donors' samples. The material sequenced was PBMCs. CDR3 DNA: TGTGCCAGCAGCTTAAGTTTGGAGACCCAGTACTTC. Residues: CASSLSLETQYF.